The 24 T cell receptor beta chains below all came from one sample that was sequenced in a study of shared clonotypes between healthy human individuals. Clones were read by immunoSEQ multiplex PCR, and TCRdb kept only the in-frame ones, dropping some. The sample includes about 2.4 million clones, over 85% seen only once; the top ten take 0.11% to 0.15%. The specimen sequenced was naive CD4+ T cells sorted from blood. The sample's subset: CD45RA+ positively selected. The source is a man younger than 35 in good health.

The chain combines TRBV5-1 with TRBJ2-3; D not certain. V was trimmed by 0 bases and J by 3 bases, leaving 11 bases between them. CDR3 length: 15 residues. Germline-derived CDR1 and CDR2 are SGHRS and YFSETQ. CDR3 sequence: CASSLEFSLTDTQYF. CDR3 coding DNA: TGCGCCAGCAGCTTGGAGTTCAGCTTGACAGATACGCAGTATTTT.

Note on this clone: Other DNA variants within this sample encode the same CDR3. The chain recombines TRBV6-5 with TRBJ1-1; no reliable D call. Germline V lookup: CDR1 MNHEY, CDR2 SVGAGI. This CDR3 region has 11 residues. V lost 6 bases and J lost 5, with 7 bases in between. The DNA for the CDR3 is TGTGCCAGCAGCAGAGGAACTGAAGCTTTCTTT. Protein: CASSRGTEAFF.

The chain is built from TRBV6-1 and TRBJ2-3; 10 nucleotides match TRBD2. This CDR3 region has 18 residues. The J segment lost 3 bases and the V segment lost 4 bases, leaving 13 bases of the junction unmatched. Germline V gene sequence: CDR1 MNHNS, CDR2 SASEGT. The CDR3 here is CASSVAGGPASRTDTQYF. The CDR3 DNA is TGTGCCAGCAGTGTAGCGGGGGGCCCCGCAAGTAGGACAGATACGCAGTATTTT.

The genes are TRBV18 and TRBJ1-4; D is ambiguous. The germline CDR1 and CDR2 sequences are KGHSH and LQKENI. The CDR3 loop spans 13 amino acids. The germline V and J ends were trimmed by 3 bases and 8 bases, with 10 bases remaining between them. The CDR3 DNA reads TGTGCCAGCTCACCGGAAATGGAAGAAAAACTGTTTTTT. Translating it yields CASSPEMEEKLFF.

The rearrangement links TRBV9 to TRBJ2-1; D may be TRBD1 or TRBD2 (6 bases each). This CDR3 is built from 13 residues. V lost 0 bases and J lost 8, with 9 bases in between. The germline CDR1 and CDR2 sequences are SGDLS and YYNGEE. In DNA form, the CDR3 reads TGTGCCAGCAGCGTAGCTGGGGGGCATGAGCAGTTCTTC. Its protein is CASSVAGGHEQFF.

The chain uses TRBV11-2 and TRBJ2-1, with 13 positions matching TRBD2. The germline gives CDR1 SGHAT, CDR2 FQNNGV. The V and J ends lost 6 bases and 7 bases, in that order; junction bases with no gene match: 6. This CDR3 is 15 amino acids long. The CDR3 spells CASRQLAGGRNEQFF. DNA of the CDR3: TGTGCCAGCAGACAACTAGCGGGGGGGCGAAATGAGCAGTTCTTC.

The chain uses TRBV12-1 and TRBJ2-7; TRBD2 is the table's D call and was not checked against the DNA. TRBV12-1 is shown as a pseudogene. This CDR3 is 15 amino acids long. The DNA of the CDR3 is TGTGCCAGCAGCTTTGAGGGAGGGACAAGCCACGAGCAGTACTTC. This encodes CASSFEGGTSHEQYF.

This clone was recorded only once. The V gene is TRBV5-8, the J gene TRBJ2-1; 11 bases line up with TRBD2. J gave up 5 bases and V 3 bases, and 4 bases lay outside the gene matches. The CDR3 extends over 15 amino acids. Germline CDR1 and CDR2: SGHTS and YDEGEE. The CDR3 is CASSWGLADNNEQFF. CDR3 DNA: TGTGCCAGCAGCTGGGGACTAGCGGATAACAATGAGCAGTTCTTC.

This clone was seen only a few times. The same CDR3 can be traced to other DNA sequences in this sample. The CDR3 is CASSLAGGSGNTIYF. The CDR3 coding sequence is TGCGCCAGCAGCTTAGCGGGCGGCTCTGGAAACACCATATATTTT. The genes are TRBV5-1 and TRBJ1-3; D remains ambiguous. With 2 bases removed from V and 0 bases from J, the gap between germline ends came to 9 bases. CDR3 length equals 15 residues. Per germline, CDR1 SGHRS and CDR2 YFSETQ.

This clone has just one count. The chain's CDR3 is CASSLATSVTGELFF. CDR3 bases: TGTGCCAGCAGCTTAGCTACGTCAGTCACCGGGGAGCTGTTTTTT. The genes are TRBV7-6 and TRBJ2-2; D unclear. The CDR3 covers 15 residues. The V end was cut by 0 bases, the J end by 4 bases, with 9 bases between. Germline lookup yields CDR1 SGHVS and CDR2 FNYEAQ. The variable domain in full, with the rest retrieved from reference TRBV7-6 and TRBJ2-2, is GAGVSQSPRYKVTKRGQDVALRCDPISGHVSLYWYRQALGQGPEFLTYFNYEAQQDKSGLPNDRFSAERPEGSISTLTIQRTEQRDSAMYRCASSLATSVTGELFFGEGSRLTVL.

The CDR3 loop reads CASSPGLAGRNEQYF. CDR3 coding DNA: TGTGCCAGCTCACCGGGACTAGCGGGAAGAAACGAGCAGTACTTC. The chain is built from TRBV18 and TRBJ2-7; TRBD2 matches at 13 bases. V trimming: 3 bases; J trimming: 5 bases; junction bases outside the gene matches: 4. This CDR3 spans 15 amino acids. Germline loops: CDR1 KGHSH, CDR2 LQKENI.

This chain connects TRBV2 to TRBJ1-6, with a tentative D call TRBD1 (5 bases). CDR1 SNHLY and CDR2 FYNNEI come from the germline V gene. The CDR3 covers 15 residues. V dropped 1 base and J dropped 9 bases, with 13 bases sitting between them. DNA of the CDR3: TGTGCCAGCAGTGAAGAGGAAGGGGACGGTTCACCCCTCCACTTT. It specifies CASSEEEGDGSPLHF.

The chain links TRBV6-5 to TRBJ1-2; 7 bases match TRBD1. This CDR3 region has 15 residues. CDR1 MNHEY and CDR2 SVGAGI come from the germline V gene. V was clipped by 5 bases and J by 4 bases; unmatched bases: 10. In DNA form, the CDR3 reads TGTGCCAGCAGTATCTACAGGGGAGGGAGCTATGGCTACACCTTC. It codes for CASSIYRGGSYGYTF.

The chain joins TRBV5-4 to TRBJ2-7; 10 bases agree with TRBD2. Looked up from germline, CDR1 is SGHNT and CDR2 is YYREEE (reference sequence). V was clipped by 4 bases and J by 1 base; unmatched bases: 8. CDR3 length: 16 amino acids. Here the CDR3 DNA reads TGTGCCAGCAGCCAAAGCGGGACTAGCGCGTCCTACGAGCAGTACTTC. Translated, it gives CASSQSGTSASYEQYF.

A word on this clone: Other DNA variants within this sample encode the same CDR3. The chain employs TRBV7-2 and TRBJ2-1; 11 positions match TRBD2. With V trimmed by 5 bases and J by 2 bases, 2 bases remained unmatched. This CDR3 region has 15 residues. Germline values: CDR1 SGHTA, CDR2 FQGNSA. This chain's CDR3 is CASSRLAGTYNEQFF. CDR3 coding DNA: TGTGCCAGCAGCCGACTAGCGGGGACCTACAATGAGCAGTTCTTC. Using reference TRBV7-2 and TRBJ2-1 for the parts outside the CDR3, the full variable domain is GAGVSQSPSNKVTEKGKDVELRCDPISGHTALYWYRQSLGQGLEFLIYFQGNSAPDKSGLPSDRFSAERTGGSVSTLTIQRTQQEDSAVYLCASSRLAGTYNEQFFGPGTRLTVL.

V usage is TRBV10-2 and J usage is TRBJ1-5; weak D call: TRBD1 (5 bases). Trimming stripped 0 bases from V and 2 bases from J, with 8 bases between. CDR1 WSHSY and CDR2 SAAADI come from the germline V gene. This CDR3 has 15 residues. CDR3 loop: CASSESRAGNQPQHF. The CDR3 region has the DNA TGCGCCAGCAGTGAGTCCAGGGCTGGCAATCAGCCCCAGCATTTT.

For this clone: The identical CDR3 is also encoded by other nucleotide sequences in the sample. This chain joins TRBV7-2 and TRBJ2-7; no clear D. CDR3 length equals 12 residues. V was shortened by 1 base and J by 6 bases, with 7 bases between the two germline ends. Germline assignment: CDR1 SGHTA and CDR2 FQGNSA. The CDR3: CASSLDSTEQYF. DNA of the CDR3: TGTGCCAGCAGCTTAGACTCCACCGAGCAGTACTTC.

This chain links TRBV18 with TRBJ1-1; D uncertain. The CDR3 has 14 amino acids. The germline V gene has CDR1 KGHSH and CDR2 LQKENI. The ends were cut back, 0 bases at V and 8 bases at J, with 13 bases in the middle. CDR3 region: CASSPPSGQPEAFF. The CDR3 region has the DNA TGTGCCAGCTCACCACCGTCCGGGCAACCAGAAGCTTTCTTT.

J is TRBJ2-3 and V is TRBV30; 9 nucleotides agree with TRBD1. Germline values: CDR1 GTSNPN, CDR2 SVGIG (reference sequence). The CDR3 is made up of 15 amino acids. Trimming removed 3 bases from V and 11 bases from J; junction bases left unmatched: 15. For the CDR3, the DNA is TGTGCCTGGAGGCACACCGGGACAGGGACCCTTGGGCAGTATTTT. Translating gives CAWRHTGTGTLGQYF.

This clone was seen just once. V is TRBV5-6 and J is TRBJ1-2, with TRBD1 matching 7 bases. V dropped 0 bases and J dropped 4; count of bases not matched to a gene: 6. This CDR3 region has 15 residues. Germline V gene sequence: CDR1 SGHDT, CDR2 YYEEEE. CDR3 nucleotides: TGTGCCAGCAGCTTGGACAGGGGATCCGGCTATGGCTACACCTTC. It is translated as CASSLDRGSGYGYTF. Looking up the rest from reference TRBV5-6 and TRBJ1-2 gives the full variable domain: DAGVTQSPTHLIKTRGQQVTLRCSPKSGHDTVSWYQQALGQGPQFIFQYYEEEERQRGNFPDRFSGHQFPNYSSELNVNALLLGDSALYLCASSLDRGSGYGYTFGSGTRLTVV.

This clone was recorded only once. The chain joins TRBV5-1 to TRBJ2-2; 10 bases line up with TRBD2. This CDR3 is 15 amino acids long. J lost 6 bases, V lost 0 bases, and 2 bases had no gene match. CDR1 and CDR2 from the germline V gene are SGHRS and YFSETQ. CDR3 sequence: CASSLVSGRSGELFF. The CDR3 DNA reads TGCGCCAGCAGCTTGGTTAGCGGGAGGTCCGGGGAGCTGTTTTTT.

This clone occurred once. The same CDR3 is also encoded by other DNA sequences in this sample. CDR3 sequence reads: CASSTGTGYGYTF. The CDR3 DNA is TGCGCCAGCAGCACCGGGACAGGTTATGGCTACACCTTC. This rearrangement joins TRBV5-1 to TRBJ1-2, with TRBD1 identical over 8 bases. The CDR3 has 13 residues. CDR1 and CDR2 (germline): SGHRS, YFSETQ. V lost 4 bases and J lost 5; bases outside the gene matches: 4.

The V gene is TRBV10-3, the J gene TRBJ2-5; D might be TRBD2 (6 bases). The CDR3 has 13 amino acids. V gave up 10 bases and J gave up 1 base, with 13 bases separating them. Germline CDR1 reads ENHRY; CDR2 reads SYGVKD. This CDR3 reads CASSPGLQETQYF. The CDR3 coding sequence is TGTGCCAGTTCGCCGGGACTCCAAGAGACCCAGTACTTC.

The chain combines TRBV7-9 with TRBJ2-3, with D perhaps matching TRBD1 or TRBD2 (6 bases each). The CDR3 sequence is 16 residues long. Germline V gene data show CDR1 as SEHNR and CDR2 as FQNEAQ (reference sequence). The germline V and J ends were trimmed by 8 bases and 0 bases, with 18 bases remaining between them. The CDR3 DNA reads as TGTGCCAGCGCGATAAAAGAGGGGGGTAGCACAGATACGCAGTATTTT. Translation: CASAIKEGGSTDTQYF.